This entry concerns a single TCR beta chain. Its antigen is not yet known. Per-nucleotide qualities are absent, and no much larger clonotype sits a single base away. This sample was taken from a study of OX40 agonist ivuxolimab in advanced cancers. In terms of the full investigation: Ivuxolimab was a fully human IgG2 agonistic monoclonal antibody targeting the costimulatory receptor OX40 (CD134). Intravenous ivuxolimab was administered to patients every 2 weeks at six dose levels: 0.01, 0.1, 0.3, 1.5, 3 and 10 mg/kg. Among the approximately 50 dose-escalation patients, around 19 had hepatocellular carcinoma, 15 or so melanoma, 9 renal cell carcinoma and 9 head and neck cancer. In the dose-escalation cohort, 82.7% of patients were male, and the mean age was approximately 64 years, with a range of about 20 to 79. Patients were allowed to have had prior anti-PD-1, anti-PD-L1 or anti-CTLA-4 therapy, and 40% of the dose-escalation patients had been treated with checkpoint inhibitors. Three dose-escalation patients achieved partial responses, one with hepatocellular carcinoma and two with cutaneous melanoma. The purpose of peripheral TCRbeta sequencing was to test whether ivuxolimab changed TCR sequence diversity and led to clonal T-cell expansion. The paper reports the monotherapy dose-escalation portion (N of about 47 patients) of the phase I ivuxolimab trial.

Taken from the germline V gene, the CDR1 and CDR2 loops are SGHVS and FNYEAQ. Trimming at the junction amounts to 7 bases on V and 0 bases on J, and the germline ends lie 15 bases apart. The CDR3 runs 15 residues from the cysteine to the phenylalanine. Only CDR3 DNA remains: 45 bases, in frame from the first base. Patients with a history of autoimmune disease or receiving systemic immunosuppression were excluded from the trial. Peripheral blood for TCR sequencing was drawn from every dose cohort at baseline, at cycle 4 day 1 and at cycle 7 day 1. Samples were obtained from an open-label, multicenter, first-in-human phase I dose-escalation trial of ivuxolimab. The trial enrolled adults with locally advanced or metastatic head and neck squamous cell, hepatocellular, melanoma or renal cell carcinoma. CD4+ and CD8+ T cells were sorted separately from peripheral blood before TCR sequencing. Here is what the overall study found, with its caveats: In the 0.1-3.0 mg/kg groups, partial responders had among the lowest normalized peripheral clonal expansion, particularly in CD8+ T cells. Which antigens the clonally expanded peripheral T cells were specific for was not determined. Low levels of normalized T-cell clonal expansion were also seen in some patients who did not respond. At doses of 0.1 to 3.0 mg/kg, clonal expansion of both CD4+ and CD8+ T cells in blood was seen between baseline and week 6. On average, CD8+ T cells showed more expanded clones than CD4+ T cells after ivuxolimab.

Genomic DNA was isolated from the sorted cells so that the TCRbeta CDR3 region could be sequenced. The immunoSEQ Assay was used to sequence the TCRbeta CDR3 regions. TCRdb obtained this table from immuneACCESS and retained in-frame rearrangements with V and J assigned. These tables miss some clones; where compared with another copy, unresolved V genes account for less than half of the shortfall, and the remainder is unexplained. The sample includes some 64,000 clones, with about 85% observed a single time. The top ten clonotypes cover under 0.4% of the sample. The chain links TRBV7-6 with TRBJ2-5; perhaps TRBD2 is the D gene, with 6 bases matching. The sequences come from CD4+ or CD8+ T cells sorted from blood, collected in a trial of the OX40 agonist ivuxolimab. This sequence originates from an adult with an advanced solid tumor such as melanoma, head and neck, liver or kidney cancer. The CDR3 sequence is CASNNQRGYQETQYF. The DNA sequence reads TGTGCCAGCAACAACCAACGGGGGTACCAAGAGACCCAGTACTTC.